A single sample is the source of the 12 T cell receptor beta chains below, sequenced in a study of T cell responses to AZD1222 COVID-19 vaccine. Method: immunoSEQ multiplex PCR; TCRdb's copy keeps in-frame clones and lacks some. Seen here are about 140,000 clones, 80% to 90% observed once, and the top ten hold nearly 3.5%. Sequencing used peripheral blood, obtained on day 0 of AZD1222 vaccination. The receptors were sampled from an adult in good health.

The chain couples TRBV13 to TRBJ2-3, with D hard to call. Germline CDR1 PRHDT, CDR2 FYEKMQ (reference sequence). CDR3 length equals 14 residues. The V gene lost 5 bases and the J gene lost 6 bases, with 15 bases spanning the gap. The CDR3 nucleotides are TGTGCCAGCAGCCCTGGGCCGGAAAGGGATACGCAGTATTTT. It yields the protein CASSPGPERDTQYF. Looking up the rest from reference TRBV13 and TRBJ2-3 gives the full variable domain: AAGVIQSPRHLIKEKRETATLKCYPIPRHDTVYWYQQGPGQDPQFLISFYEKMQSDKGSIPDRFSAQQFSDYHSELNMSSLELGDSALYFCASSPGPERDTQYFGPGTRLTVL.

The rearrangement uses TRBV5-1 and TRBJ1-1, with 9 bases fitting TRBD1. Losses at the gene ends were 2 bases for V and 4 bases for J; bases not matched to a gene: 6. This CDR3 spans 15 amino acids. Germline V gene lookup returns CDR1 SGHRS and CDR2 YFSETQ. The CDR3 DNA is TGCGCCAGCAGCTTCCGGACAGGGGAGATCACTGAAGCTTTCTTT. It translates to CASSFRTGEITEAFF.

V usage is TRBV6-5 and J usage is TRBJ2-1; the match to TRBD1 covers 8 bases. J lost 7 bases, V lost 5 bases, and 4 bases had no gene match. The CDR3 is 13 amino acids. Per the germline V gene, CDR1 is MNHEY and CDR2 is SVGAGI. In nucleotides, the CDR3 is TGTGCCAGCAGTCAAACAGGGGGAAATGAGCAGTTCTTC. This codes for CASSQTGGNEQFF.

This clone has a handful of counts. CDR3 residues: CASSIGRNIQYF. CDR3 DNA sequence: TGTGCCAGTAGTATAGGGAGAAACATTCAGTACTTC. The chain recombines TRBV19 with TRBJ2-4; no firm D call. This CDR3 is built from 12 residues. Germline CDR1 LNHDA, CDR2 SQIVND (reference sequence). Trimming left V 1 base short and J 6 bases short, with 4 bases between.

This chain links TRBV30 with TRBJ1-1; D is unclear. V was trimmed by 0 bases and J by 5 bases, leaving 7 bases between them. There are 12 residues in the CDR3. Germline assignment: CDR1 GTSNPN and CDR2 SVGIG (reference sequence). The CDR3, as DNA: TGTGCCTGGAGTGTCGGCGCAACTGAAGCTTTCTTT. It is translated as CAWSVGATEAFF.

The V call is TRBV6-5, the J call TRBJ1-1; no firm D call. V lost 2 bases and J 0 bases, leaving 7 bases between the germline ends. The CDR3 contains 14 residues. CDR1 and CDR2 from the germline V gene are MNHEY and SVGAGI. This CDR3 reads CASSYQGMNTEAFF. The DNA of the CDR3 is TGTGCCAGCAGTTACCAAGGTATGAACACTGAAGCTTTCTTT.

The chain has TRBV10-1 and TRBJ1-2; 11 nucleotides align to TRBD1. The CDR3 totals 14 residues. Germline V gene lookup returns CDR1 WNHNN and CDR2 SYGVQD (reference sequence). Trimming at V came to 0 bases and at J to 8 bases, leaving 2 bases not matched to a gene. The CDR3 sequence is CASSESDRGHGYTF. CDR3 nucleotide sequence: TGCGCCAGCAGTGAGTCGGACAGGGGGCACGGCTACACCTTC.

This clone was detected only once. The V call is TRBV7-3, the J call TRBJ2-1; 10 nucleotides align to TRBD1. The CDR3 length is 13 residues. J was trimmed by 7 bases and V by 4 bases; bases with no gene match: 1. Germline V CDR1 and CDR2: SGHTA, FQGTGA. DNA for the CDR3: TGTGCCAGCAGCTCGGACAGGGGGAATGAGCAGTTCTTC. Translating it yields CASSSDRGNEQFF.

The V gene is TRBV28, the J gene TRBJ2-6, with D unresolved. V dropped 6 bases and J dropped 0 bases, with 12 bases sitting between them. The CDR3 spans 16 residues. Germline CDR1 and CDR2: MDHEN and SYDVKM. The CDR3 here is CASRGSDVSGANVLTF. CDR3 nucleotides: TGTGCCAGCAGGGGGTCGGACGTCTCTGGGGCCAACGTCCTGACTTTC.

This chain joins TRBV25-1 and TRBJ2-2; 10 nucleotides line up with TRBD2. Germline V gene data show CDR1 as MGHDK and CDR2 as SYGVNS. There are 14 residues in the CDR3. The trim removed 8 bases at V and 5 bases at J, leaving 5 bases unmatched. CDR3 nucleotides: TGTGCCAGCTCACCGGGACTAGCGACCGGGGAGCTGTTTTTT. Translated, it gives CASSPGLATGELFF.

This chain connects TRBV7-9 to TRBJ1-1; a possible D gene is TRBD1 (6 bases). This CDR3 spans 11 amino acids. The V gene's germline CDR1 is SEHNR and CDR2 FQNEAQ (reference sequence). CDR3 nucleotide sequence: TGTGCGAACACAGGCCTACAGGGAACTTTCTTT. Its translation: CANTGLQGTFF.

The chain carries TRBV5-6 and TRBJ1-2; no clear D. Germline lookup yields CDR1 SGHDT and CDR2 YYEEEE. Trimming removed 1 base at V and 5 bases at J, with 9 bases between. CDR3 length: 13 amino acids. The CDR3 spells CASSLWGGYGYTF. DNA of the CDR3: TGTGCCAGCAGCTTGTGGGGAGGGTATGGCTACACCTTC.